These 6 T cell receptor beta chains came from one sample sequenced in a study of blood T cell repertoires in COVID-19. The protocol was immunoSEQ multiplex PCR, while the TCRdb copy is restricted to in-frame clones and leaves out a portion. The sample yields 37,000 or so clones, 88% seen once. Sequenced input: peripheral blood. These receptors were taken from a man in his 60s with active COVID-19.

The chain joins TRBV2 to TRBJ2-5, with 14 positions matching TRBD2. The CDR3 runs to 15 residues. Per the germline V gene, CDR1 is SNHLY and CDR2 is FYNNEI. V dropped 7 bases and J dropped 5; count of bases not matched to a gene: 6. The CDR3 DNA is TGTGCCAGCAATTCCGGGACTAGCGGGAGTGAGACCCAGTACTTC. Translation: CASNSGTSGSETQYF.

The chain uses TRBV7-9 and TRBJ2-2, with 7 positions matching TRBD2. Trimming at V came to 5 bases and at J to 0 bases, leaving 3 bases not matched to a gene. CDR1 is SEHNR and CDR2 is FQNEAQ in the germline V gene (reference sequence). This CDR3 comprises 15 residues. The CDR3 sequence is CASSRGLANTGELFF. As DNA, the CDR3 is TGTGCCAGCAGCCGTGGACTAGCGAACACCGGGGAGCTGTTTTTT. Supplemented by reference TRBV7-9 and TRBJ2-2, the full variable domain reads DTGVSQNPRHKITKRGQNVTFRCDPISEHNRLYWYRQTLGQGPEFLTYFQNEAQLEKSRLLSDRFSAERPKGSFSTLEIQRTEQGDSAMYLCASSRGLANTGELFFGEGSRLTVL.

The chain joins TRBV5-4 to TRBJ2-7, with TRBD1 identical over 8 bases. Trimming took 6 bases from V and 2 from J; bases not matched to a gene: 7. Germline V gives CDR1 SGHNT, CDR2 YYREEE (reference sequence). The CDR3 covers 14 residues. The chain's CDR3 is CASTAQGATYEQYF. The CDR3 DNA reads as TGTGCCAGCACCGCGCAGGGGGCGACCTACGAGCAGTACTTC.

This chain joins TRBV29-1 and TRBJ2-3; 11 bases are a match to TRBD2. The CDR3 length is 14 residues. Germline CDR1 SQVTM, CDR2 ANQGSEA. Germline trimming cut 6 bases from V and 4 bases from J; bases unmatched to any gene: 6. CDR3: CSVGVAGGADTQYF. The CDR3 nucleotides read TGCAGCGTGGGGGTAGCGGGAGGGGCAGATACGCAGTATTTT.

The chain combines TRBV28 with TRBJ2-2; TRBD1 might be the D (7 bases). The germline V gene encodes CDR1 MDHEN and CDR2 SYDVKM. The ends were cut back, 6 bases at V and 5 bases at J, with 13 bases in the middle. There are 14 residues in the CDR3. CDR3 in DNA: TGTGCCAGCAGGATTCCAGGGGGGACCGGGGAGCTGTTTTTT. Protein product: CASRIPGGTGELFF.

The V and J genes are TRBV10-2 and TRBJ2-1; TRBD2 might be the D (6 bases). The germline V gene has CDR1 WSHSY and CDR2 SAAADI. CDR3 length: 13 amino acids. The V end was cut by 8 bases, the J end by 7 bases, with 15 bases between. CDR3 amino acids: CASGGSSPNEQFF. The CDR3 nucleotides are TGCGCCAGCGGGGGGTCGTCACCAAATGAGCAGTTCTTC.